A selection of T cell receptor beta chains follows, all from one sample in a study of T cell repertoires in cytomegalovirus infection. A single record per CDR3 protein comes from TCRdb applying MiXCR to the reads. The sample has 150,000 to 200,000 distinct CDR3 sequences; around an eighth are singletons. The sequenced sample consisted of PBMCs. Receptors originate from a human donor in good health (CMV status not recorded). Some clones in this sample may be carry-over from other donors' samples. Both conserved end residues are part of each CDR3. D genes are given only for firm matches. Rows may omit the clone size; those that give it use once, few, many or a size class.

d_call	v_call	j_call	clone_size	cdr3_nt	cdr3_aa
-	TRBV11-2	TRBJ2-7	-	TGTGCCAGCAGCTTACCCCGAGCCTACGAGCAGTACTTC	CASSLPRAYEQYF
TRBD2	TRBV20-1	TRBJ2-1	many	TGCAGTGCTCAAACTAGCGGGGCTTACAATGAGCAGTTCTTC	CSAQTSGAYNEQFF
-	TRBV28	TRBJ1-5	few	TGTGCCAGCCTACTCCGCGGCGGCAATCAGCCCCAGCATTTT	CASLLRGGNQPQHF
TRBD1	TRBV6-8	TRBJ1-1	few	TGTGCCAGCAGCCCGGGACAGTCGTACACTGAAGCTTTCTTT	CASSPGQSYTEAFF
TRBD1	TRBV29-1	TRBJ2-1	-	TGCAGCGTTGATCCCTGGACAGGGATTTCCTACAATGAGCAGTTCTTC	CSVDPWTGISYNEQFF
-	TRBV12-3/TRBV12-4	TRBJ1-3	few	TGTGCCAGCAGACGCACCGCGGGGGGGACTGGAAACACCATATATTTT	CASRRTAGGTGNTIYF
-	TRBV6-4	TRBJ2-2	-	TGTGCCAGCAGTGACCGGCCCGCCGGGGAGCTGTTTTTT	CASSDRPAGELFF
TRBD1	TRBV19	TRBJ1-2	many	TGTGCCAGTAGTATGGAGGGGGCTCCGAACTATGGCTACACCTTC	CASSMEGAPNYGYTF
TRBD2	TRBV12-3/TRBV12-4	TRBJ2-1	-	TGTGCCAGCAGTTTAGTTCTAGCGGGGAATCAGCAGTTCTTC	CASSLVLAGNQQFF
-	TRBV12-3/TRBV12-4	TRBJ2-5	many	TGTGCCACCGGGGGACCGAAAGAGACCCAGTACTTC	CATGGPKETQYF
-	TRBV7-9	TRBJ1-2	many	TGTGCCAGCAGCTTAGGCATTAAAGATGGCTACACCTTC	CASSLGIKDGYTF
TRBD2	TRBV6-5	TRBJ2-7	-	TGTGCCAGCAGCCAACCGACTAGCGGGCTCTACGAGCAGTACTTC	CASSQPTSGLYEQYF
TRBD1	TRBV10-1	TRBJ2-5	-	TGCGCCAGCAGCCCAAGGACAGGGGGATTGGAGACCCAGTACTTC	CASSPRTGGLETQYF
-	TRBV10-3	TRBJ2-7	-	TGTGCCATCAGGGACCGCTACGAGCAGTACTTC	CAIRDRYEQYF
-	TRBV7-3	TRBJ1-1	many	TGTGCCAGCAGCGCAAGGGGGAAGGCTGAAGCTTTCTTT	CASSARGKAEAFF
-	TRBV6-6	TRBJ1-6	many	TGTGCCAGCAGTGACGGTGCTGGTAATTCACCCCTCCACTTT	CASSDGAGNSPLHF
TRBD1	TRBV20-1	TRBJ1-5	many	TGCAGTGCCAAGAGGGACAGTAATAGCAATCAGCCCCAGCATTTT	CSAKRDSNSNQPQHF
-	TRBV7-2	TRBJ1-4	many	TGTGCCAGCAGCTTATGGGGGTCTAGTATCGAAAAACTGTTTTTT	CASSLWGSSIEKLFF
-	TRBV6-4	TRBJ1-1	-	TGTGCCAGCAGTGACGGACACTTGAACACTGAAGCTTTCTTT	CASSDGHLNTEAFF
-	TRBV2	TRBJ1-4	few	TGTGCCAGCAGGGGTTCCCCGGACGGTCCAACTAATGAAAAACTGTTTTTT	CASRGSPDGPTNEKLFF
-	TRBV5-1	TRBJ2-2	many	TGCGCCAGCAGCTTTGTAACCCAACGGAACACCGGGGAGCTGTTTTTT	CASSFVTQRNTGELFF
TRBD1	TRBV12-3/TRBV12-4	TRBJ1-1	few	TGTGCCAGCATACTGGGACAGGCGAACACTGAAGCTTTCTTT	CASILGQANTEAFF
-	TRBV20-1	TRBJ2-5	-	TGCAGTGCTAGCCTAACCGGGTCTTCGATGGAGACCCAGTACTTC	CSASLTGSSMETQYF
TRBD1	TRBV12-3/TRBV12-4	TRBJ1-4	-	TGTGCCAGCAGGCCGGGACAGGCGAATGAAAAACTGTTTTTT	CASRPGQANEKLFF
-	TRBV7-2	TRBJ2-7	many	TGTGCCAGCAGCTTGGGGGCGGTCGAGCAGTACTTC	CASSLGAVEQYF
-	TRBV5-4	TRBJ2-1	-	TGTGCCAGCAGCTTGGACCCAAGGGGTGAGCAGTTCTTC	CASSLDPRGEQFF
-	TRBV20-1	TRBJ2-1	many	TGCAGTGCTAGACCTCGTCGGGGGGCTTACTCCTACAATGAGCAGTTCTTC	CSARPRRGAYSYNEQFF
TRBD1	TRBV6-2/TRBV6-3	TRBJ2-7	-	TGTGCCAGCATTTCAGGGGGCGAGCAGTACTTC	CASISGGEQYF
-	TRBV20-1	TRBJ2-7	few	TGCAGTGCTAGGGACAAACCCTACGAGCAGTACTTC	CSARDKPYEQYF
TRBD2	TRBV28	TRBJ2-7	many	TGTGCCAGCAGTTGGGGGGGACTAGCGGGATTCAACGAGCAGTACTTC	CASSWGGLAGFNEQYF
-	TRBV7-3	TRBJ2-1	few	TGTGCCAGCAGCTCGGACAGCTACAATGAGCAGTTCTTC	CASSSDSYNEQFF
-	TRBV23-1	TRBJ2-1	-	TGCGCCAGCAGTCACCCCCGTCCAGCGGGTTTATACAATGAGCAGTTCTTC	CASSHPRPAGLYNEQFF